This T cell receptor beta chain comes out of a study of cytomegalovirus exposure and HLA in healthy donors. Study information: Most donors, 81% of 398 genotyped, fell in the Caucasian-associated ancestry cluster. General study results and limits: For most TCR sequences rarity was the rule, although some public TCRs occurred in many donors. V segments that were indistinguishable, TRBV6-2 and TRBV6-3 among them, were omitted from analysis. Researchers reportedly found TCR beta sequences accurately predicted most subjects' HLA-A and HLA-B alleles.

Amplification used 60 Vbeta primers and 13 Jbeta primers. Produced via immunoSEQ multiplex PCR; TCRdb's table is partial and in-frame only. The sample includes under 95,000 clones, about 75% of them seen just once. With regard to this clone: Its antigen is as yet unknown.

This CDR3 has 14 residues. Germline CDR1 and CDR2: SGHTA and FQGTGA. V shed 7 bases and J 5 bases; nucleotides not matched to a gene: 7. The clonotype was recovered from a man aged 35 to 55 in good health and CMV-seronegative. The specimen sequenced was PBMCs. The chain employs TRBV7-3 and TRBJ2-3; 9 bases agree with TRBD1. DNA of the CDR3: TGTGCCAGCACCCCGGGACAGGGAGAAGATACGCAGTATTTT. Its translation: CASTPGQGEDTQYF. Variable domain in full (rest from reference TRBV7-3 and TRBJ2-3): GAGVSQTPSNKVTEKGKYVELRCDPISGHTALYWYRQSLGQGPEFLIYFQGTGAADDSGLPNDRFFAVRPEGSVSTLKIQRTERGDSAVYLCASTPGQGEDTQYFGPGTRLTVL.